These T cell receptor beta chains were read from a single sample in a study of blood T cell repertoires in COVID-19. The protocol was immunoSEQ multiplex PCR, while the TCRdb copy is restricted to in-frame clones and leaves out a portion. The data show a few hundred thousand clones, with around 85% seen just once and roughly 3.7% held by the top ten. Sample: peripheral blood. The receptor source for this set is a woman aged 18-29 years with acute or convalescent COVID-19. The CDR3 runs from the conserved cysteine through the conserved F or W. The D gene is left open where the match is weak. For some rows the clone size is stated as once, few or many, or as a class when expanded; others skip it.

CDR3,DNA,V,D,length,J,size
CASSLEQGVGYTF,TGTGCCAGCAGCTTAGAGCAGGGGGTTGGCTACACCTTC,TRBV7-2,TRBD1,13,TRBJ1-2,once
CASSWGDREDNEQYF,TGTGCCAGCAGCTGGGGGGACAGGGAAGACAACGAGCAGTACTTC,TRBV5-5,TRBD1,15,TRBJ2-7,.
CASSLSGYSNQPQHF,TGTGCCAGTAGTCTCTCAGGCTATAGCAATCAGCCCCAGCATTTT,TRBV19,.,15,TRBJ1-5,.
CASSYRLAGNDEQFF,TGTGCCAGCAGTTATCGTCTAGCGGGAAACGATGAGCAGTTCTTC,TRBV6-5,TRBD2,15,TRBJ2-1,.
CASSQAGGETQYF,TGTGCCAGCAGCCAGGCGGGAGGGGAGACCCAGTACTTC,TRBV3-1/TRBV3-2,TRBD2,13,TRBJ2-5,few
CASSWTGTNEKLFF,TGCGCCAGCAGCTGGACAGGGACAAATGAAAAACTGTTTTTT,TRBV5-1,TRBD1,14,TRBJ1-4,.
CASSPLAGGNYEQYF,TGTGCCAGTAGTCCCCTAGCGGGAGGCAACTACGAGCAGTACTTC,TRBV19,TRBD2,15,TRBJ2-7,.
CASSSRLAPPYEQYF,TGTGCCAGCAGTTCCCGACTAGCGCCTCCCTACGAGCAGTACTTC,TRBV27,TRBD2,15,TRBJ2-7,.
CASSAGTGSENTEAFF,TGTGCCAGCAGCGCCGGGACAGGGAGTGAGAACACTGAAGCTTTCTTT,TRBV7-9,TRBD1,16,TRBJ1-1,once
CASSRTGSYEQYF,TGTGCCAGCAGCCGGACAGGTTCCTACGAGCAGTACTTC,TRBV3-1/TRBV3-2,TRBD1,13,TRBJ2-7,many
CASSLGPGQSYEQYF,TGTGCCAGCAGCTTGGGACCGGGACAGTCCTACGAGCAGTACTTC,TRBV5-8,TRBD1,15,TRBJ2-7,.
CAWNKDRDYGYTF,TGTGCCTGGAATAAGGACAGGGACTATGGCTACACCTTC,TRBV30,TRBD1,13,TRBJ1-2,.
CASSIGERAFF,TGTGCCAGTAGTATCGGGGAACGAGCTTTCTTT,TRBV19,.,11,TRBJ1-1,.
CASTLRGQGTFMNTEAFF,TGTGCCAGCACTCTCCGAGGACAGGGTACTTTCATGAACACTGAAGCTTTCTTT,TRBV7-8,TRBD1,18,TRBJ1-1,.
CANPRECGANVLTF,TGTGCCAATCCCCGGGAGTGCGGGGCCAACGTCCTGACTTTC,TRBV24-1,.,14,TRBJ2-6,.
CASSLFGGATNEKLFF,TGCGCCAGCAGCTTGTTCGGGGGGGCAACTAATGAAAAACTGTTTTTT,TRBV5-1,.,16,TRBJ1-4,.